A single sample is the source of the 18 T cell receptor beta chains below, sequenced in a study of siplizumab effects on memory and regulatory T cells. The assay was immunoSEQ multiplex PCR, and TCRdb's table has in-frame clones only and misses some. The table has some 96,000 clones, 94% seen once. The material sequenced was non-Treg CD4+ T cells sorted from blood. These receptors were obtained from a human donor in good health.

This clone was seen just once. The J gene is TRBJ1-4, the V gene TRBV5-8; TRBD1 is a possible D gene (6 bases). Between the trimmed V and J ends, which lost 5 bases and 6 bases, there was a span of 11 bases. The CDR3 has 13 amino acids. Germline CDR1 SGHTS, CDR2 YDEGEE. The DNA of the CDR3 is TGTGCCAGCAGGTGGAGGGGGGATGAAAAACTGTTTTTT. This gives the protein CASRWRGDEKLFF.

The chain is built from TRBV6-5 and TRBJ1-4; TRBD1 matches 8 bases. This CDR3 has 14 amino acids. The V and J ends lost 6 bases and 3 bases, in that order; junction bases with no gene match: 3. Germline CDR1 reads MNHEY; CDR2 reads SVGAGI. For the CDR3, the DNA is TGTGCCAGCAGACTACAGGGGGCTAATGAAAAACTGTTTTTT. This encodes CASRLQGANEKLFF.

This clone was detected once. The conserved phenylalanine or tryptophan normally closing the CDR3 is absent here, so this likely arose from a read error. The CDR3 DNA reads as TGTGCCAGCAGTCAATCACAGGGGGCGGATGAAGCTTTCCTT. Its translation: CASSQSQGADEAFL. The rearrangement joins TRBV28 to TRBJ1-1; 9 bases match TRBD1. The junction had 8 bases not matched to a gene; V was cut back by 5 bases and J by 7 bases. The CDR3 is 14 amino acids. Germline V gene data show CDR1 as MDHEN and CDR2 as SYDVKM.

The chain recombines TRBV6-5 with TRBJ1-2, with 8 bases that match TRBD1. The germline V gene encodes CDR1 MNHEY and CDR2 SVGAGI. The CDR3 consists of 13 residues. J gave up 8 bases and V 6 bases, and 8 bases lay outside the gene matches. CDR3: CASRDRGGGGYTF. CDR3 nucleotides: TGTGCCAGCAGAGACAGGGGAGGTGGAGGCTACACCTTC.

The chain links TRBV2 to TRBJ1-4, with TRBD1 identical over 10 bases. Germline-derived CDR1 and CDR2 are SNHLY and FYNNEI. V shed 6 bases, J shed 6 bases, and the junction held 4 bases outside the gene matches. The CDR3 runs to 14 residues. The CDR3 DNA reads as TGTGCCAGCAGGGTGGACAGGGGGGATGAAAAACTGTTTTTT. It translates to CASRVDRGDEKLFF. The full variable domain, its missing parts supplied by reference TRBV2 and TRBJ1-4, is EPEVTQTPSHQVTQMGQEVILRCVPISNHLYFYWYRQILGQKVEFLVSFYNNEISEKSEIFDDQFSVERPDGSNFTLKIRSTKLEDSAMYFCASRVDRGDEKLFFGSGTQLSVL.

The genes are TRBV2 and TRBJ1-3; D is undetermined. V dropped 4 bases and J dropped 4 bases, with 5 bases sitting between them. This CDR3 contains 12 residues. Germline CDR1 reads SNHLY; CDR2 reads FYNNEI. Here the CDR3 DNA reads TGTGCCAGCAGTGTCAGGGGAAACACCATATATTTT. As protein: CASSVRGNTIYF.

This CDR3 is CASSRTGLVATNEKLFF. In nucleotides, the CDR3 is TGTGCCAGCAGCAGGACTGGGCTAGTTGCAACTAATGAAAAACTGTTTTTT. The gene calls are TRBV7-9 and TRBJ1-4; D is ambiguous. Germline V gene data show CDR1 as SEHNR and CDR2 as FQNEAQ (reference sequence). V lost 5 bases to trimming and J lost 0 bases, with 16 bases between them. The CDR3 length is 17 residues.

This rearrangement joins TRBV11-2 to TRBJ2-1; no clear D gene. CDR3 length equals 15 residues. V was shortened by 2 bases and J by 5 bases, with 13 bases between the two germline ends. Germline CDR1 is SGHAT and CDR2 is FQNNGV. The CDR3 nucleotides read TGTGCCAGCAGCTTAAGGTTTAACATGGACAATGAGCAGTTCTTC. This sequence encodes CASSLRFNMDNEQFF.

This chain uses TRBV7-9 with TRBJ2-6, with D tentatively TRBD1 or TRBD2 (5 bases each). CDR3 length: 18 amino acids. V gave up 4 bases and J gave up 0 bases, with 16 bases separating them. Germline V gene data show CDR1 as SEHNR and CDR2 as FQNEAQ (reference sequence). Here the CDR3 DNA reads TGTGCCAGCAGCTCGTTTTCAGGGACCAGCTCTGGGGCCAACGTCCTGACTTTC. This gives the protein CASSSFSGTSSGANVLTF.

V is TRBV4-2 and J is TRBJ2-1; D tentatively reads TRBD1 or TRBD2 (6 bases each). Germline values: CDR1 LGHNA, CDR2 YNFKEQ. V was pared by 3 bases and J by 4 bases, with 16 bases between. The CDR3 runs 16 residues. CDR3 in amino acids: CASSQGAGSNYNEQFF. In nucleotides, the CDR3 is TGTGCCAGCAGCCAGGGGGCGGGGTCCAATTACAATGAGCAGTTCTTC.

The chain uses TRBV21-1 and TRBJ2-1; TRBD2 reflects the table's D call only, with no check against the DNA. TRBV21-1 constitutes a pseudogene. CDR3 length: 15 residues. Written as DNA, the CDR3 is TGTGCCAGCAGGAGACTAGCGCCGGGGAACAATGAGCAGTTCTTC. Its translation: CASRRLAPGNNEQFF.

V gene TRBV10-3 combines with J gene TRBJ2-2, with 9 bases matching TRBD1. CDR3 length equals 14 residues. The V gene end was trimmed by 10 bases and the J gene end by 6 bases; junction bases not matched to a gene: 9. The germline gives CDR1 ENHRY, CDR2 SYGVKD. CDR3 sequence: CASLPGQGAGELFF. The CDR3 bases are TGTGCCAGCCTACCGGGACAGGGTGCCGGGGAGCTGTTTTTT.

This clone was counted once. The chain has TRBV25-1 and TRBJ2-1; 8 bases fit TRBD2. This CDR3 is built from 16 residues. Trimming removed 4 bases from V and 2 bases from J; junction bases left unmatched: 7. Germline CDR1 and CDR2: MGHDK and SYGVNS. The CDR3: CASSGFVAGTYNEQFF. In DNA, the CDR3 is TGTGCCAGCAGTGGATTTGTAGCGGGGACCTACAATGAGCAGTTCTTC.

The chain recombines TRBV7-9 with TRBJ2-1; 13 nucleotides line up with TRBD2. The germline gives CDR1 SEHNR, CDR2 FQNEAQ (reference sequence). The CDR3 spans 15 residues. The trim removed 5 bases at V and 10 bases at J, leaving 8 bases unmatched. The CDR3, as DNA: TGTGCCAGCAGCCAACTAGCGGGAGGGATGCGCGAGCAGTTCTTC. This gives the protein CASSQLAGGMREQFF.

The chain couples TRBV7-2 to TRBJ1-2; possibly TRBD1 for D (6 bases). The germline gives CDR1 SGHTA, CDR2 FQGNSA. V dropped 2 bases and J dropped 3 bases, with 10 bases sitting between them. The CDR3 runs 14 residues. Here the CDR3 DNA reads TGTGCCAGCAGCTTATGGGGGGGCGACTATGGCTACACCTTC. Its protein is CASSLWGGDYGYTF.

As for this clone: The sample has other DNA sequences that encode this CDR3 too. In DNA form, the CDR3 reads TGCGCCAGCAGTCAAACTAGCGGCTACTCCTACGAGCAGTACTTC. Translation: CASSQTSGYSYEQYF. This chain uses TRBV4-1 with TRBJ2-7, with 8 bases lining up with TRBD2. CDR1 and CDR2 from the germline V gene are MGHRA and YSYEKL. The CDR3 covers 15 residues. Germline trimming cut 6 bases from V and 0 bases from J; bases unmatched to any gene: 7.

The sample holds one count of this clone. The chain is built from TRBV30 and TRBJ1-4, with 10 bases that match TRBD1. V shed 1 base and J 8 bases; nucleotides not matched to a gene: 7. This CDR3 is built from 15 residues. Germline loops: CDR1 GTSNPN, CDR2 SVGIG (reference sequence). In nucleotides, the CDR3 is TGTGCCTGGAGTGCCGGGACAGGGGAAGGAGAAAAACTGTTTTTT. This encodes CAWSAGTGEGEKLFF.

The chain joins TRBV21-1 to TRBJ2-1; TRBD2, the table's D call, was not compared with the DNA. TRBV21-1 represents a pseudogene. The CDR3 extends over 17 amino acids. CDR3 in DNA: TGTGCCAGCAGCAAAGAGGGAGCGGGAGTGGGGTACAATGAGCAGTTCTTC. Protein sequence: CASSKEGAGVGYNEQFF.